The sequence of this TCR beta chain was determined in a study of blood T cell repertoires in COVID-19. Study summary: Samples representing acute and convalescent COVID-19 were sourced from the United States, Italy and Spain. T cells, B-cell-depleted T cells, or PBMCs provided the cDNA or gDNA that served as material.

As processed by the authors: Using reference gene primer amplification, nucleated cell counts were estimated. Produced via immunoSEQ multiplex PCR; TCRdb's table is partial and in-frame only. D and trimming come from the DNA, and the V and J calls and clone size come from that table. The profile covers about 70,000 clones, with about 86% appearing a single time and more than 10% taken by the ten largest. This CDR3 contains 14 residues. CDR1 MNHEY and CDR2 SVGEGT come from the germline V gene. With 4 bases clipped from V and 9 bases from J, the junction kept 6 bases outside the gene matches. Source material: peripheral blood. V is TRBV6-2 or TRBV6-3 and J is TRBJ2-1; 10 bases are shared with TRBD2. The TCR sequence derives from a human donor in a cohort sampled during active COVID-19. The CDR3 DNA sequence: TGTGCCAGCAGTTTGGGTAGCGGGGGGTCTGAGCAGTTCTTC. Translation: CASSLGSGGSEQFF.